This T cell receptor (beta chain) emerged from a study of radiotherapy plus CTLA-4 blockade in lung cancer. Study in general: Disease control was achieved by 31% of patients, and objective responses by over 15%.

With ipilimumab providing CTLA-4 blockade, focal radiation was administered to patients who had chemo-refractory metastatic non-small-cell lung cancer. Regarding this clone: The target antigen is unknown.

Sequencing was performed with immunoSEQ multiplex PCR; in TCRdb, only in-frame clones are kept and a portion is missing. Counted here are around 70,000 clones, over 75% occurring once; the ten biggest clones make up 4% to 5%. Whole-study results and caveats: Expansion of tumor-derived TCR clones was observed in blood after radiotherapy plus ipilimumab.

This TCR came from a human donor with non-small cell lung cancer who had a partial response to radiotherapy plus ipilimumab. The input for sequencing was peripheral blood, taken from a patient treated with radiotherapy plus ipilimumab.

The CDR3 protein is CASSQRREGELFF. For the CDR3, the DNA is TGTGCCAGCAGCCAACGGAGGGAAGGGGAGCTGTTTTTT. The chain has TRBV14 and TRBJ2-2, with D perhaps TRBD2 (6 bases). Looked up from germline, CDR1 is SGHDN and CDR2 is FVKESK. This CDR3 comprises 13 residues. Trimming removed 2 bases from V and 8 bases from J, with 9 bases in between.